This passage covers 10 T cell receptor beta chains from one sample sequenced in a study of T cell changes during pregnancy in multiple sclerosis. Profiling relied on immunoSEQ multiplex PCR, and the TCRdb table lists in-frame clones only, not all of them. The data hold just under 100,000 clones, with approximately 93% observed a single time. This specimen was peripheral blood, taken after pregnancy. These receptors came from a female donor with multiple sclerosis, enrolled in a pregnancy study.

This clone was seen only a few times. The chain recombines TRBV11-2 with TRBJ1-1; no definite D call. The germline CDR1 and CDR2 sequences are SGHAT and FQNNGV. The V gene lost 4 bases and the J gene lost 6 bases, with 15 bases spanning the gap. CDR3 size: 14 residues. The CDR3 DNA reads TGTGCCAGCAGCTCATCGGGTGGAACGCCTGAAGCTTTCTTT. This translates into CASSSSGGTPEAFF.

The chain has TRBV27 and TRBJ1-5, with D perhaps matching TRBD1 (6 bases). Germline loops: CDR1 MNHEY, CDR2 SMNVEV (reference sequence). Trimming took off 4 bases at V and 2 bases at J, with 12 bases between the two ends. This CDR3 region has 15 residues. This CDR3 is CASSSGVGGNQPQHF. CDR3 DNA sequence: TGTGCCAGCAGTTCAGGGGTGGGCGGCAATCAGCCCCAGCATTTT.

The J gene is TRBJ1-1, the V gene TRBV23-1; weak D call: TRBD1 (5 bases). TRBV23-1 is recorded as an ORF, its role being uncertain. Trimming stripped 5 bases from V and 5 bases from J, with 15 bases between. The CDR3 runs 14 residues. CDR3: CASSYIAGRTEAFF. The CDR3 DNA is TGCGCCAGCAGTTATATTGCGGGACGGACTGAAGCTTTCTTT.

The chain carries TRBV5-1 and TRBJ1-1, with D maybe TRBD1 (6 bases). The CDR3 consists of 15 residues. Between the trimmed V and J ends, which lost 0 bases and 0 bases, there was a span of 9 bases. Per germline, CDR1 SGHRS and CDR2 YFSETQ. As DNA, the CDR3 is TGCGCCAGCAGCTTGGTGGGGGGGCTGAACACTGAAGCTTTCTTT. It yields the protein CASSLVGGLNTEAFF.

The V call is TRBV5-4, the J call TRBJ2-3; 10 bases fit TRBD2. J lost 2 bases, V lost 3 bases, and 6 bases had no gene match. CDR3 length: 16 amino acids. The V gene's germline CDR1 is SGHNT and CDR2 YYREEE (reference sequence). CDR3 in DNA: TGTGCCAGCAGCTCTCCTAGCGGGAGAACCACAGATACGCAGTATTTT. Translated: CASSSPSGRTTDTQYF.

The J gene is TRBJ1-1, the V gene TRBV6-6; 8 bases line up with TRBD1. Trimming took 10 bases from V and 6 from J; bases not matched to a gene: 13. The V gene's germline CDR1 is MNHNY and CDR2 SVGAGI (reference sequence). This CDR3 comprises 14 residues. The CDR3 spells CATGGQGGRAEAFF. The CDR3 coding sequence is TGTGCCACCGGAGGACAGGGCGGACGAGCTGAAGCTTTCTTT.

The J gene is TRBJ2-7, the V gene TRBV2; TRBD2 might be the D (5 bases). Looked up from germline, CDR1 is SNHLY and CDR2 is FYNNEI. Trimming left V 4 bases short and J 3 bases short, with 7 bases between. CDR3 length: 12 amino acids. DNA of the CDR3: TGTGCCAGCAGTGCGGAGGTCTACGAGCAGTACTTC. It is translated as CASSAEVYEQYF.

The chain combines TRBV4-1 with TRBJ2-7; 9 bases line up with TRBD1. V shed 4 bases and J 2 bases; nucleotides not matched to a gene: 12. This CDR3 has 17 amino acids. Germline assignment: CDR1 MGHRA and CDR2 YSYEKL. CDR3 in DNA: TGCGCCAGCAGCCCCGTTTTACCGGGACAGGGTACCTACGAGCAGTACTTC. The encoded protein is CASSPVLPGQGTYEQYF.

The chain carries TRBV19 and TRBJ2-7; a possible D gene is TRBD1 (6 bases). The CDR3 sequence is 15 residues long. The germline V gene encodes CDR1 LNHDA and CDR2 SQIVND (reference sequence). V was pared by 3 bases and J by 5 bases, with 17 bases between. CDR3 loop: CASSIGTGWFDEQYF. The DNA for the CDR3 is TGTGCCAGTAGTATTGGCACAGGGTGGTTCGACGAGCAGTACTTC.

The chain employs TRBV5-8 and TRBJ2-5; possibly TRBD2 for D (5 bases). This CDR3 is built from 16 residues. V dropped 1 base and J dropped 3 bases, with 16 bases sitting between them. Germline CDR1 reads SGHTS; CDR2 reads YDEGEE. In nucleotides, the CDR3 is TGTGCCAGCAGCTTGAGCAGACGAACGACTAAAGAGACCCAGTACTTC. Translation: CASSLSRRTTKETQYF.